The 6 T cell receptor beta chains below all came from one sample that was sequenced in a study of blood T cells in healthy people across ages. The authors ran a second PCR of 7 to 11 cycles using a sample-barcoded 5' primer and a J-beta primer mix. TCRdb reprocessed the 5' RACE reads with MiXCR, giving one entry per CDR3 protein. The profile shows fewer than 2,000,000 distinct CDR3 sequences, around 40% of them singletons. The sequencing sample was made of blood. The receptors were gathered from a human donor in good health.

The chain joins TRBV29-1 to TRBJ2-5, with D maybe TRBD2 (7 bases). The CDR3 has 14 amino acids. Germline V CDR1 and CDR2: SQVTM, ANQGSEA. The V and J ends lost 3 bases and 3 bases respectively, with 14 bases between them. The CDR3 DNA sequence: TGCAGCGTTGATGGGGGGGGGCTGGAAGAGACCCAGTACTTC. Its translation: CSVDGGGLEETQYF.

V gene TRBV2 combines with J gene TRBJ2-1; TRBD2 might be the D (5 bases). This CDR3 is built from 14 residues. Trimming shortened V by 4 bases and J by 10 bases, and 17 bases separated the two germline ends. Germline V gene lookup returns CDR1 SNHLY and CDR2 FYNNEI. CDR3 sequence (DNA): TGTGCCAGCAGTGTACGCCTAGCCCAAGGCGAGCAGTTCTTC. Its translation: CASSVRLAQGEQFF. Full variable domain (rest looked up from reference TRBV2 and TRBJ2-1): EPEVTQTPSHQVTQMGQEVILRCVPISNHLYFYWYRQILGQKVEFLVSFYNNEISEKSEIFDDQFSVERPDGSNFTLKIRSTKLEDSAMYFCASSVRLAQGEQFFGPGTRLTVL.

A few counts support this clonotype. The chain is built from TRBV4-3 and TRBJ2-7; D might be TRBD2 (6 bases). The germline V gene encodes CDR1 LGHNA and CDR2 YSLEER. There are 15 residues in the CDR3. V was pared by 4 bases and J by 3 bases, with 16 bases between. The CDR3 DNA reads TGCGCCAGCAGCCCCGGTTGGCGGGGTGGCTACGAGCAGTACTTC. Amino acid sequence: CASSPGWRGGYEQYF.

The V gene is TRBV21-1, the J gene TRBJ1-1. TRBV21-1 is noted as a pseudogene. The CDR3 is made up of 17 amino acids. The CDR3 protein is CASSYDLRQEPNTEAFF. The CDR3 DNA sequence: TGTGCCAGCAGTTACGACCTAAGACAAGAACCAAACACTGAAGCTTTCTTT.

This clonotype has only a few counts. J is TRBJ2-1 and V is TRBV20-1; perhaps TRBD2 as D (6 bases). Deletions cut 0 bases from V and 5 bases from J, with 20 bases between. Germline V lookup: CDR1 DFQATT, CDR2 SNEGSKA (reference sequence). This CDR3 is 17 amino acids long. DNA for the CDR3: TGCAGTGCTAGAGATCCCTCGGGCGGGAAACCCCACAATGAGCAGTTCTTC. As protein: CSARDPSGGKPHNEQFF.

The rearrangement links TRBV6-2 or TRBV6-3 to TRBJ1-5; a weak D match, TRBD1 (6 bases). The CDR3 has 15 amino acids. Deletions cut 4 bases from V and 6 bases from J, with 16 bases between. CDR1 is MNHEY, CDR2 SVGEGT, per germline. The CDR3 protein is CASSWRGAIGQPQHF. CDR3 DNA: TGTGCCAGCAGTTGGAGGGGGGCGATTGGTCAGCCCCAGCATTTT.